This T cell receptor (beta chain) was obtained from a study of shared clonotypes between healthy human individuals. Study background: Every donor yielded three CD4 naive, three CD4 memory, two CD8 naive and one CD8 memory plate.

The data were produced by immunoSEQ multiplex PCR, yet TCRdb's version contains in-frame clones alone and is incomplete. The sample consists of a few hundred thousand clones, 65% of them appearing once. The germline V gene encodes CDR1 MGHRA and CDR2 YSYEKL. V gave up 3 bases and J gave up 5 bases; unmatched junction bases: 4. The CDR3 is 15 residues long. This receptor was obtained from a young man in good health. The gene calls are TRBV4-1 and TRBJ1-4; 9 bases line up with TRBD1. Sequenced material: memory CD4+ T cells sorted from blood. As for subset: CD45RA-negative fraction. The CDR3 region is CASSQRQGGNEKLFF. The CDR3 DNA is TGCGCCAGCAGCCAGAGACAGGGGGGGAATGAAAAACTGTTTTTT.